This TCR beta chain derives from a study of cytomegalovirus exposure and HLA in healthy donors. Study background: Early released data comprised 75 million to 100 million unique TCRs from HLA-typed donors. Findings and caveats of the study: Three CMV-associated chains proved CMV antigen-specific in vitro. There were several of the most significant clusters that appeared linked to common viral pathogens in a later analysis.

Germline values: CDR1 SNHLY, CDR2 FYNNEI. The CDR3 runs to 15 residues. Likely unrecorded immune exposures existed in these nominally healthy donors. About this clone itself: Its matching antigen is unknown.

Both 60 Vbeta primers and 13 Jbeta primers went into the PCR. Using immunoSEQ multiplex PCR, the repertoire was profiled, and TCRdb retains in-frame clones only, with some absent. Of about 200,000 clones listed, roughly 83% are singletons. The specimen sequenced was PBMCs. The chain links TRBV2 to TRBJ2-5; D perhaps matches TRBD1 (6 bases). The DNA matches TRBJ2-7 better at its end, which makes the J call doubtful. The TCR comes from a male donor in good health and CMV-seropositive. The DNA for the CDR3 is TGTGCCAGCAGGGATTCCACAGGGTGGTCCTACGAGCAGTACTTC. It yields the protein CASRDSTGWSYEQYF.